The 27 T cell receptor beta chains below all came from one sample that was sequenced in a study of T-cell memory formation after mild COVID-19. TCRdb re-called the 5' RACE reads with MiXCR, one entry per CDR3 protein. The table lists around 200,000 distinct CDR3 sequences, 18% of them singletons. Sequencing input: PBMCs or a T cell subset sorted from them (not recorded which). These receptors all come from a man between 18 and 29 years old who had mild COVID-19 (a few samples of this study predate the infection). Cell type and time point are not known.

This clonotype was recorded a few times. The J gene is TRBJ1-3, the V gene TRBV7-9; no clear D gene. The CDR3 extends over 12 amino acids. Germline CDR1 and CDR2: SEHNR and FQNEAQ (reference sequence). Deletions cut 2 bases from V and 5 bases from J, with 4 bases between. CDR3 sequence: CASSLRRNTIYF. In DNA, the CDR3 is TGTGCCAGCAGCTTACGGAGAAACACCATATATTTT.

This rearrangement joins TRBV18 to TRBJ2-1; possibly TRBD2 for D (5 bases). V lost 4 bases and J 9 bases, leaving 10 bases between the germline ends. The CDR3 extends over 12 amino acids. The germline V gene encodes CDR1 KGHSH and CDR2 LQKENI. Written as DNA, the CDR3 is TGTGCCAGCTCACTGGCGGGCGGTGAGCAGTTCTTC. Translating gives CASSLAGGEQFF.

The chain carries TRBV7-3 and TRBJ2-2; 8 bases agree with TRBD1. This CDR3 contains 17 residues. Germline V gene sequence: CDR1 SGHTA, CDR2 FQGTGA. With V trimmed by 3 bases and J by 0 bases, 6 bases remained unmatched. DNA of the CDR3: TGTGCCAGCAGCTTGTCAGGGGGCGCATCGAACACCGGGGAGCTGTTTTTT. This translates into CASSLSGGASNTGELFF.

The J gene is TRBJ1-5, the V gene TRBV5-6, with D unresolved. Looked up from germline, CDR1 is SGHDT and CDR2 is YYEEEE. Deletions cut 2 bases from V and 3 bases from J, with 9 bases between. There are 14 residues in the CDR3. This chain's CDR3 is CASSFGRTNQPQHF. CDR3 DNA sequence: TGTGCCAGCAGCTTCGGACGGACCAATCAGCCCCAGCATTTT. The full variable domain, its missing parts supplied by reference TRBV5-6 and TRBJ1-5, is DAGVTQSPTHLIKTRGQQVTLRCSPKSGHDTVSWYQQALGQGPQFIFQYYEEEERQRGNFPDRFSGHQFPNYSSELNVNALLLGDSALYLCASSFGRTNQPQHFGDGTRLSIL.

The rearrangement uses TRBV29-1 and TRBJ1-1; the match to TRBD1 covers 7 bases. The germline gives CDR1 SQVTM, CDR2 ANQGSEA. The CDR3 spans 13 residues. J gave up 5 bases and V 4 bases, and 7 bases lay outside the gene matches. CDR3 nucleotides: TGCAGCGTTGTAAGGGGGCTCGCGACTGAAGCTTTCTTT. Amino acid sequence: CSVVRGLATEAFF. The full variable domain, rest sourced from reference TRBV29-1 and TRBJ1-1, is SAVISQKPSRDICQRGTSLTIQCQVDSQVTMMFWYRQQPGQSLTLIATANQGSEATYESGFVIDKFPISRPNLTFSTLTVSNMSPEDSSIYLCSVVRGLATEAFFGQGTRLTVV.

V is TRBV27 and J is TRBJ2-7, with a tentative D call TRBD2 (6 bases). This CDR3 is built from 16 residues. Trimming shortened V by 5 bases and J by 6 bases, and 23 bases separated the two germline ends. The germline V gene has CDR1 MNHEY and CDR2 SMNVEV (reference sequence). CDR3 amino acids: CASSTSRDGSPGEQYV. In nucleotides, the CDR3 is TGTGCCAGCAGTACTAGCCGGGACGGATCTCCGGGCGAGCAGTACGTC.

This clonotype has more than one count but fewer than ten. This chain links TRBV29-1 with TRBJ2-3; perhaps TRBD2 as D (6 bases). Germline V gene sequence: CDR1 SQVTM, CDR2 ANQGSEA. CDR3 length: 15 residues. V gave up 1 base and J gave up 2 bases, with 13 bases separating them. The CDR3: CSVEVLPGDTDTQYF. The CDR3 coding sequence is TGCAGCGTTGAAGTACTACCGGGGGACACAGATACGCAGTATTTT.

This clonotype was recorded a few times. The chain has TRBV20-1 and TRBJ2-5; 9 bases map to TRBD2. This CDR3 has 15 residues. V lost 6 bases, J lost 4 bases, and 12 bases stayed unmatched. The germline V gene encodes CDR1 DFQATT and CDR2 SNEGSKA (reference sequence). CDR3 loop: CSAPRSAGGAETQYF. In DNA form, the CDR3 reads TGCAGTGCGCCAAGGTCGGCGGGGGGGGCAGAGACCCAGTACTTC.

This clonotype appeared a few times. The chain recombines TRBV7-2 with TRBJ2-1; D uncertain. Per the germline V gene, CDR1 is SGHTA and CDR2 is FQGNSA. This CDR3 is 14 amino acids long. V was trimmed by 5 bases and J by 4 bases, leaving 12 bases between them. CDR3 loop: CASSKDRPYNEQFF. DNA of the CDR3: TGTGCCAGCAGCAAAGACCGACCTTACAATGAGCAGTTCTTC. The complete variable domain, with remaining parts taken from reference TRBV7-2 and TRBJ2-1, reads GAGVSQSPSNKVTEKGKDVELRCDPISGHTALYWYRQSLGQGLEFLIYFQGNSAPDKSGLPSDRFSAERTGGSVSTLTIQRTQQEDSAVYLCASSKDRPYNEQFFGPGTRLTVL.

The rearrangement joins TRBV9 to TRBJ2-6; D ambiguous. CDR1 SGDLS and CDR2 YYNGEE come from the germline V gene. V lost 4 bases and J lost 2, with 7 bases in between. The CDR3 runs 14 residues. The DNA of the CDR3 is TGTGCCAGCAGCCTGCTAGCTGGGGCCAACGTCCTGACTTTC. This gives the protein CASSLLAGANVLTF.

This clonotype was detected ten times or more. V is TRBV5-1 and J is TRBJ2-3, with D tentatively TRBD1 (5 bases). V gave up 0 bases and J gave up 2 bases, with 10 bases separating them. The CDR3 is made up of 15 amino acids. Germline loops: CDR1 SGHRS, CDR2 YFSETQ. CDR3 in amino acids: CASSLGATDTDTQYF. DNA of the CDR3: TGCGCCAGCAGCTTGGGGGCGACAGACACAGATACGCAGTATTTT.

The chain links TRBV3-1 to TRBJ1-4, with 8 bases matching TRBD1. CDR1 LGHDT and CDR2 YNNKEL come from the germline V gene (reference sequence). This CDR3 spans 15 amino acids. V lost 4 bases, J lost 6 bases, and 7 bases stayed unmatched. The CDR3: CASSPYRGSDEKLFF. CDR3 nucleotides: TGTGCCAGCAGCCCCTACAGGGGGTCTGATGAAAAACTGTTTTTT. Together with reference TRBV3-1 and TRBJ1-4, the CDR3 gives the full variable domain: DTAVSQTPKYLVTQMGNDKSIKCEQNLGHDTMYWYKQDSKKFLKIMFSYNNKELIINETVPNRFSPKSPDKAHLNLHINSLELGDSAVYFCASSPYRGSDEKLFFGSGTQLSVL.

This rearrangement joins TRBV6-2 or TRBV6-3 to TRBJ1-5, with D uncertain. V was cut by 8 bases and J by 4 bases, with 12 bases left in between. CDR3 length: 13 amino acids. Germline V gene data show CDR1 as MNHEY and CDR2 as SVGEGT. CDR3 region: CASRAGLNQPQHF. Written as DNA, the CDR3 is TGTGCCAGCCGGGCGGGATTGAATCAGCCCCAGCATTTT.

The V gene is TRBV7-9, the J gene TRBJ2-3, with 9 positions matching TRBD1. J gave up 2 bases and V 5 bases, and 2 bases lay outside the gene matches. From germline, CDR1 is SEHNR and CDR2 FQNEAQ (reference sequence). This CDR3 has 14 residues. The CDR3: CASSRTGVTDTQYF. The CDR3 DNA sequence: TGTGCCAGCAGCCGGACAGGGGTCACAGATACGCAGTATTTT.

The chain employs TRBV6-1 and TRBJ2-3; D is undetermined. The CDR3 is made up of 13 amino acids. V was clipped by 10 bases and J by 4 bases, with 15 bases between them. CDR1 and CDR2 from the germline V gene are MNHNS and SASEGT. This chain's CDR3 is CATATSQADTQYF. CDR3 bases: TGTGCCACCGCGACGAGTCAGGCAGATACGCAGTATTTT.

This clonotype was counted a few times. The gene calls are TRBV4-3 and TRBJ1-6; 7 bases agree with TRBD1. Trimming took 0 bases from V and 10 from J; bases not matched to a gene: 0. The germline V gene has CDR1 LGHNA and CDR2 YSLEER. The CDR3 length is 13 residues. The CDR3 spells CASSQEGGSPLHF. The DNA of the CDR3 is TGCGCCAGCAGCCAAGAAGGGGGCTCACCCCTCCACTTT.

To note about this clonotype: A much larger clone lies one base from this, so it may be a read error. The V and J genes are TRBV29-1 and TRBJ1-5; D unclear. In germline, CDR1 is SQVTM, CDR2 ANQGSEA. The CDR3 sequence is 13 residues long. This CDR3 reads CSAQWDSNKPQHF. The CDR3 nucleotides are TGCAGCGCCCAATGGGATAGCAATAAGCCCCAGCATTTT.

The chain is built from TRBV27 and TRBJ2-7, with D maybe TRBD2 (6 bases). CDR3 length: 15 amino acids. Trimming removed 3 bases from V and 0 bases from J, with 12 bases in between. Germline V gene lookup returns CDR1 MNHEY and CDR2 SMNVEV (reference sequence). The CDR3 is CASSFKAGPSYEQYV. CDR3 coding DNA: TGTGCCAGCAGTTTCAAGGCGGGGCCCTCCTACGAGCAGTACGTC.

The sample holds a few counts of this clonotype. CDR3 amino acids: CASSLTEGNQPQHF. CDR3 in DNA: TGTGCCAGCAGCTTAACCGAGGGCAATCAGCCCCAGCATTTT. The chain carries TRBV11-2 and TRBJ1-5; D is unresolved. The V and J ends lost 2 bases and 2 bases respectively, with 7 bases between them. From germline, CDR1 is SGHAT and CDR2 FQNNGV. This CDR3 region has 14 residues.

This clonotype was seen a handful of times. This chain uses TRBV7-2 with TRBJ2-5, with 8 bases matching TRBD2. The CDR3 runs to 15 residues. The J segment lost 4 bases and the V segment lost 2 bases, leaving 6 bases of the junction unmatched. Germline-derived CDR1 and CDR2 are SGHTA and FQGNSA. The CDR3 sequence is CASSLLGTSGETQYF. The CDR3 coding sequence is TGTGCCAGCAGCTTACTCGGGACTAGTGGAGAGACCCAGTACTTC.

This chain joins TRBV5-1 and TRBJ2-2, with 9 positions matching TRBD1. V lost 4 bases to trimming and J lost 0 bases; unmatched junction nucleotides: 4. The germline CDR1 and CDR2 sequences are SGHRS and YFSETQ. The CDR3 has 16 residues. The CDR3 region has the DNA TGCGCCAGCAGCCCAGGGGACAGGGCGAACACCGGGGAGCTGTTTTTT. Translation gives CASSPGDRANTGELFF.

The CDR3 reads CASRTGPGRAKNIQYF. The CDR3, as DNA: TGTGCCAGCAGGACAGGTCCCGGGAGGGCCAAAAACATTCAGTACTTC. The gene calls are TRBV6-1 and TRBJ2-4, with D perhaps matching TRBD2 (7 bases). The CDR3 has 16 amino acids. The V gene's germline CDR1 is MNHNS and CDR2 SASEGT. Trimming removed 6 bases from V and 1 base from J, with 16 bases in between.

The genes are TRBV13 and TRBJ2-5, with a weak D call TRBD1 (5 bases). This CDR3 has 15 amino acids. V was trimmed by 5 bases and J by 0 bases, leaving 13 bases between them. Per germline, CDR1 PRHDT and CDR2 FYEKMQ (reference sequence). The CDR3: CASSQTTVNQETQYF. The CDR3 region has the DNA TGTGCCAGCAGCCAGACGACAGTAAACCAAGAGACCCAGTACTTC. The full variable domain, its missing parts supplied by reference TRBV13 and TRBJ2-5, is AAGVIQSPRHLIKEKRETATLKCYPIPRHDTVYWYQQGPGQDPQFLISFYEKMQSDKGSIPDRFSAQQFSDYHSELNMSSLELGDSALYFCASSQTTVNQETQYFGPGTRLLVL.

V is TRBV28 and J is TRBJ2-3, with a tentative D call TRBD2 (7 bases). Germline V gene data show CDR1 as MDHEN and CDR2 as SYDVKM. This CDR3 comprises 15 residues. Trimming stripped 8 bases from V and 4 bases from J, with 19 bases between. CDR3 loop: CASSSTGGLADTQYF. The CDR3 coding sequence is TGTGCCAGCTCGAGTACCGGGGGGCTTGCAGATACGCAGTATTTT. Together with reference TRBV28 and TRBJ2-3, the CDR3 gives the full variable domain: DVKVTQSSRYLVKRTGEKVFLECVQDMDHENMFWYRQDPGLGLRLIYFSYDVKMKEKGDIPEGYSVSREKKERFSLILESASTNQTSMYLCASSSTGGLADTQYFGPGTRLTVL.

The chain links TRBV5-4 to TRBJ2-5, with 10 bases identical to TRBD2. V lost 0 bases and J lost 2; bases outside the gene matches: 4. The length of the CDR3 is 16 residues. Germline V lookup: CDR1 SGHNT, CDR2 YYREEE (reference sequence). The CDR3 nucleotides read TGTGCCAGCAGCTTGGCGGGTAGCGGGGGGCAAGAGACCCAGTACTTC. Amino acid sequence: CASSLAGSGGQETQYF.

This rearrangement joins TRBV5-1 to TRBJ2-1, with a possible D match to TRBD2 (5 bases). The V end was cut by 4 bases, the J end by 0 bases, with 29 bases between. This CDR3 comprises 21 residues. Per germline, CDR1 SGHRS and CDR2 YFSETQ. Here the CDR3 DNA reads TGCGCCAGCAGCCCCCGTCCCTTAAGCGGAGCGTTGACCTCCTCCTACAATGAGCAGTTCTTC. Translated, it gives CASSPRPLSGALTSSYNEQFF.

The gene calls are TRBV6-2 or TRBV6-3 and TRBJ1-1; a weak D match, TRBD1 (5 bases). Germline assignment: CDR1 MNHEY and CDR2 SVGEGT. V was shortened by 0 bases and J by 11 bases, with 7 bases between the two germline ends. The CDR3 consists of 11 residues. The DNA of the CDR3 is TGTGCCAGCAGTTACTCCAGGGCGGCTTTCTTT. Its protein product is CASSYSRAAFF.